This T cell receptor (beta chain) was captured by sequencing in a study of shared clonotypes between healthy human individuals. The repertoire was sequenced with immunoSEQ multiplex PCR; TCRdb's copy has only in-frame clones and lacks some. The sample contains approximately 530,000 clones, roughly 95% of which appear only once. Germline values: CDR1 SEHNR, CDR2 FQNEAQ (reference sequence). This CDR3 spans 13 amino acids. V lost 2 bases and J lost 0, with 4 bases in between. This sequence joins TRBV7-9 and TRBJ1-1; no definite D call. The specimen was naive CD4+ T cells sorted from blood. Subset: CD45RA+ positively selected. This TCR was recovered from a woman aged 25 to 39 in good health. CDR3 sequence (DNA): TGTGCCAGCAGCTTATACCTGAACACTGAAGCTTTCTTT. This gives the protein CASSLYLNTEAFF.